This is a list of T cell receptor beta chains from one sample in a study of a mutant IDH1 vaccine in newly diagnosed glioma. Clones were sequenced by immunoSEQ multiplex PCR, and TCRdb holds only the in-frame ones, with some missing. The sample shows 60,000 or so clones, roughly 85% of them seen only once. No antigen has been assigned to these receptors. Material: PBMCs, obtained from a glioma patient whose treatment included an IDH1 peptide vaccine. The receptors were sampled from a man aged 25 to 40 with glioma. The CDR3 runs from the conserved cysteine through the conserved F or W. D genes are given only for firm matches. Size is omitted from some rows. Given values are once, few, many or a class for expanded clones.

J gene,D gene,V gene,clone size,CDR3 DNA,CDR3 protein
TRBJ1-1,NA,TRBV6-1,NA,TGTGCCTTACGTTATGGGGAGGAGGTGAACACTGAAGCTTTCTTT,CALRYGEEVNTEAFF
TRBJ2-2,NA,TRBV5-1,few,TGCGCCAGCAGCTTGGGAGACATTACAAACACCGGGGAGCTGTTTTTT,CASSLGDITNTGELFF
TRBJ2-7,TRBD1,TRBV5-1,NA,TGCGCCAGCAGCCCGCGGGACAGGGCTGTCTACGAGCAGTACTTC,CASSPRDRAVYEQYF
TRBJ2-3,NA,TRBV28,NA,TGTGCCAGCAAGCTCCCCCTTCTAGCCGAGGATACGCAGTATTTT,CASKLPLLAEDTQYF
TRBJ1-1,TRBD1,TRBV13,few,TGTGCCAGCAGCCTAGGGGGCGCGCCTTACACTGAAGCTTTCTTT,CASSLGGAPYTEAFF
TRBJ1-1,NA,TRBV7-2,once,TGTGCCAGCAGCTTAGTCAGGAACACTGAAGCTTTCTTT,CASSLVRNTEAFF
TRBJ2-1,TRBD2,TRBV4-1,NA,TGCGCCAGCAGCCAAGCCCCGGGACTAGCGAGGAATGAGCAGTTCTTC,CASSQAPGLARNEQFF
TRBJ2-1,TRBD1,TRBV5-6,NA,TGTGCCAGCAGCTTGTGGTTGGGACAGACATACAATGAGCAGTTCTTC,CASSLWLGQTYNEQFF
TRBJ1-5,NA,TRBV27,NA,TGTGCCAGCAACTCCCAAGGGGGGAGTCAGCCCCAGCATTTT,CASNSQGGSQPQHF
TRBJ1-6,NA,TRBV27,NA,TGTGCCAGCAGTTACCGCAGGGATTCACCCCTCCACTTT,CASSYRRDSPLHF
TRBJ2-2,NA,TRBV11-3,NA,TGTGCCAGCAGCCCCGGACCGGCGAACACCGGGGAGCTGTTTTTT,CASSPGPANTGELFF
TRBJ1-5,NA,TRBV27,NA,TGTGCCAGCAGTCCTACCCCAGGGTATTTGAATCAGCCCCAGCATTTT,CASSPTPGYLNQPQHF
TRBJ1-2,TRBD1,TRBV30,NA,TGTGCCTGGAGTGTAGGCCCGCCGGGGACAGACCCTCGCGGCTACACCTTC,CAWSVGPPGTDPRGYTF
TRBJ1-1,NA,TRBV6-5,NA,TGTGCCAGCAGTTACGTATTAGGGACTGCTGAAGCTTTCTTT,CASSYVLGTAEAFF
TRBJ2-7,TRBD1,TRBV6-6,NA,TGTGCCAGCAGCCGGGACAGGGATTCCTACGAGCAGTACTTC,CASSRDRDSYEQYF
TRBJ1-2,NA,TRBV28,NA,TGTGCCAGCAGTTTAATAGTCTATGGCTACACCTTC,CASSLIVYGYTF
TRBJ2-6,NA,TRBV4-2,NA,TGTGCCAGCAGCCAAGATCAGGGCTCTGGGGCCAACGTCCTGACTTTC,CASSQDQGSGANVLTF
TRBJ2-2,TRBD1,TRBV9,NA,TGTGCCAGCAGCGTTTCGGGACAGGCCTTAATCGTGAACACCGGGGAGCTGTTTTTT,CASSVSGQALIVNTGELFF
TRBJ2-1,NA,TRBV10-2,NA,TGCGCCAGCGGAAATAGCGGTTATAGCTCCTACAATGAGCAGTTCTTC,CASGNSGYSSYNEQFF
TRBJ1-4,TRBD1,TRBV6-5,NA,TGTGCCAGCAGTTACACGCTTCGACAGGGGGAAAAACTGTTTTTT,CASSYTLRQGEKLFF
TRBJ2-5,TRBD2,TRBV2,NA,TGTGCCAGCACCAGACTAGCGGGCTACCAAGAGACCCAGTACTTC,CASTRLAGYQETQYF
TRBJ2-3,TRBD1,TRBV27,once,TGTGCCAGCAGTCTAACAGGGGGGAGCACAGATACGCAGTATTTT,CASSLTGGSTDTQYF
TRBJ1-1,NA,TRBV19,NA,TGTGCCAGTAGTATTCGGATCTATAGGGGGAACACTGAAGCTTTCTTT,CASSIRIYRGNTEAFF
TRBJ2-3,TRBD2,TRBV5-1,NA,TGCGCCAGCAGCTTGAACGGGGGGGCCGCAGATACGCAGTATTTT,CASSLNGGAADTQYF
TRBJ1-2,NA,TRBV18,once,TGTGCCAGCTCACCGACAGTACTCTCCCAGCCCGCTAACTATGGCTACACCTTC,CASSPTVLSQPANYGYTF
TRBJ2-7,NA,TRBV15,NA,TGTGCCACCAGCAGAGGCCTCGAGGTTGCCTACGAGCAGTACTTC,CATSRGLEVAYEQYF
TRBJ1-5,NA,TRBV2,NA,TGTGCCAGCAGTGAACGGTCCACCTTCGGGCCCCAGCATTTT,CASSERSTFGPQHF
TRBJ2-6,NA,TRBV5-6,NA,TGTGCCAGCAGCTTTTGGGGGCCTGGGGCCAACGTCCTGACTTTC,CASSFWGPGANVLTF
TRBJ2-5,TRBD2,TRBV5-1,NA,TGCGCCAGCAGCCTGGCTACTAGCGGACAAGAGACCCAGTACTTC,CASSLATSGQETQYF
TRBJ2-3,NA,TRBV2,NA,TGTGCCAGCTCCAAGGCTTCGGGGCAGGCAGATACGCAGTATTTT,CASSKASGQADTQYF
TRBJ1-1,NA,TRBV19,NA,TGTGCCAGTAGTAGGGGACGGCTAGAACAGACTGAAGCTTTCTTT,CASSRGRLEQTEAFF